The 20 T cell receptor beta chains presented below share a single source sample, sequenced in a study of blood T cell repertoires in COVID-19 (dated by TCRdb to 2018 to 2020). The library was generated by the immunoSEQ multiplex PCR assay. TCRdb limited this immuneACCESS table to in-frame rearrangements with V and J called. A share of clones is missing; checked studies link under half to unresolved V genes, and the rest is unexplained. For this sample the table gives a few hundred thousand clones, of which 85% were detected only once. Roughly 3.9% of the sample is taken by the ten largest. The source material was peripheral blood. The receptors shown here come from a young woman with acute or convalescent COVID-19.

The rearrangement uses TRBV2 and TRBJ2-3; tentative D call: TRBD2 (5 bases). The ends were cut back, 0 bases at V and 2 bases at J, with 9 bases in the middle. Germline assignment: CDR1 SNHLY and CDR2 FYNNEI. This CDR3 is 15 amino acids long. As DNA, the CDR3 is TGTGCCAGCAGTGAAGCTCCGGGGTACACAGATACGCAGTATTTT. Translating it yields CASSEAPGYTDTQYF.

The rearrangement links TRBV3-1 (or the pseudogene TRBV3-2) to TRBJ2-7; 14 positions match TRBD2. Germline lookup yields CDR1 LGHDT and CDR2 YNNKEL (reference sequence). Unmatched junction bases numbered 6, after V lost 1 base and J lost 1 base. The CDR3 runs 18 residues. CDR3 sequence reads: CASSQVTSGGAVSYEQYF. The CDR3 DNA sequence: TGTGCCAGCAGCCAAGTGACTAGCGGGGGGGCCGTATCCTACGAGCAGTACTTC.

The gene calls are TRBV5-8 and TRBJ2-7; 11 nucleotides align to TRBD2. CDR1 and CDR2 from the germline V gene are SGHTS and YDEGEE. This CDR3 is 15 amino acids long. J was trimmed by 3 bases and V by 0 bases; bases with no gene match: 2. CDR3: CASSLGLAGFYEQYF. The CDR3 region has the DNA TGTGCCAGCAGCTTGGGACTAGCGGGATTCTACGAGCAGTACTTC.

The chain has TRBV5-1 and TRBJ2-3; D is unresolved. This CDR3 contains 14 residues. The V end lost 0 bases, the J end lost 3 bases, and 8 bases lay between the germline ends. Per germline, CDR1 SGHRS and CDR2 YFSETQ. The CDR3 region is CASSLDVATDTQYF. The CDR3 DNA reads TGCGCCAGCAGCTTGGATGTAGCTACAGATACGCAGTATTTT.

J is TRBJ2-5 and V is TRBV5-6; 13 nucleotides line up with TRBD2. V was clipped by 4 bases and J by 5 bases; unmatched bases: 5. Per the germline V gene, CDR1 is SGHDT and CDR2 is YYEEEE. The CDR3 totals 15 residues. DNA of the CDR3: TGTGCCAGCAGCCCCCGACTAGCGGGAGGCGAGACCCAGTACTTC. It codes for CASSPRLAGGETQYF.

The chain is built from TRBV30 and TRBJ1-6, with D possibly matching TRBD1 (6 bases). V lost 1 base and J 7 bases, leaving 11 bases between the germline ends. The CDR3 has 14 amino acids. Germline loops: CDR1 GTSNPN, CDR2 SVGIG (reference sequence). CDR3 sequence reads: CAWSADSGNSPLHF. CDR3 in DNA: TGTGCCTGGAGTGCGGACAGCGGCAATTCACCCCTCCACTTT.

V and J are TRBV9 and TRBJ1-1, with D possibly matching TRBD1 (6 bases). Deletions cut 4 bases from V and 8 bases from J, with 15 bases between. The CDR3 is made up of 13 amino acids. Germline V gene sequence: CDR1 SGDLS, CDR2 YYNGEE. The CDR3 DNA reads TGTGCCAGCAGCTCCCCGAACAGGGCCGAAGCTTTCTTT. Translation gives CASSSPNRAEAFF.

The chain employs TRBV5-1 and TRBJ1-1; possibly TRBD1 for D (5 bases). CDR3 size: 12 residues. Germline V gives CDR1 SGHRS, CDR2 YFSETQ. V gave up 7 bases and J gave up 10 bases, with 17 bases separating them. The DNA for the CDR3 is TGCGCCAGCCGCGAGGAGGGGTCGAGAGCTTTCTTT. The encoded protein is CASREEGSRAFF.

CDR3: CASSVGSGTDYEQYF. DNA of the CDR3: TGTGCCAGCAGCGTAGGGTCAGGTACCGACTACGAGCAGTACTTC. The chain joins TRBV9 to TRBJ2-7; D not resolved. V was cut by 0 bases and J by 3 bases, with 13 bases left in between. The germline CDR1 and CDR2 sequences are SGDLS and YYNGEE. There are 15 residues in the CDR3.

CDR3 sequence (DNA): TGTGCCTACACGGGGGGCACTAACTATGGCTACACCTTC. This codes for CAYTGGTNYGYTF. The chain joins TRBV2 to TRBJ1-2, with D possibly TRBD1 on 6 matching bases. The CDR3 consists of 13 residues. Looked up from germline, CDR1 is SNHLY and CDR2 is FYNNEI. The ends were cut back, 11 bases at V and 0 bases at J, with 13 bases in the middle.

The gene calls are TRBV27 and TRBJ2-7; 7 bases match TRBD2. The CDR3 length is 16 residues. V lost 5 bases to trimming and J lost 2 bases; unmatched junction nucleotides: 12. Germline assignment: CDR1 MNHEY and CDR2 SMNVEV (reference sequence). The CDR3 region is CASSPRWEGAPYEQYF. The CDR3 DNA reads TGTGCCAGCAGTCCTCGGTGGGAGGGTGCCCCCTACGAGCAGTACTTC.

The rearrangement links TRBV19 to TRBJ1-1; TRBD1 aligns across 9 bases. V lost 5 bases and J lost 1; bases outside the gene matches: 8. The CDR3 totals 16 residues. Germline V gene lookup returns CDR1 LNHDA and CDR2 SQIVND (reference sequence). CDR3 coding DNA: TGTGCCAGTAGTCCCAGGCCGGGACAGGGGAACACTGAAGCTTTCTTT. Translated, it gives CASSPRPGQGNTEAFF.

V and J are TRBV6-5 and TRBJ2-5, with a weak D call TRBD2 (5 bases). The CDR3 length is 15 residues. CDR1 and CDR2 (germline): MNHEY, SVGAGI. V was trimmed by 0 bases and J by 9 bases, leaving 17 bases between them. The chain's CDR3 is CASSYSNPDSGSQYF. CDR3 DNA: TGTGCCAGCAGTTACTCGAATCCCGATTCGGGGTCCCAGTACTTC.

The CDR3 spells CASSMRPSDDSLEYGYTF. The CDR3 DNA sequence: TGCGCCAGCAGCATGCGTCCCTCAGACGACAGTCTTGAGTATGGCTACACCTTC. The rearrangement uses TRBV5-1 and TRBJ1-2, with a possible D match to TRBD1 (5 bases). Germline V gene lookup returns CDR1 SGHRS and CDR2 YFSETQ. Trimming left V 4 bases short and J 5 bases short, with 27 bases between. The CDR3 is 18 residues long.

The chain employs TRBV11-2 and TRBJ2-7; tentatively, D is TRBD1 (6 bases). The CDR3 spans 13 residues. The germline CDR1 and CDR2 sequences are SGHAT and FQNNGV. The V end was cut by 4 bases, the J end by 6 bases, with 13 bases between. The CDR3 protein is CASSSGLGAEQYF. The DNA for the CDR3 is TGTGCCAGCAGCTCCGGGCTGGGGGCCGAGCAGTACTTC.

This CDR3 reads CASSLAGGQGTEAFF. DNA of the CDR3: TGTGCCAGCAGCTTGGCCGGGGGGCAGGGCACTGAAGCTTTCTTT. This chain joins TRBV5-8 and TRBJ1-1, with D possibly matching TRBD1 (6 bases). Germline assignment: CDR1 SGHTS and CDR2 YDEGEE. The ends were cut back, 0 bases at V and 4 bases at J, with 13 bases in the middle. The CDR3 runs to 15 residues.

The chain links TRBV5-1 to TRBJ1-2; 8 bases map to TRBD1. Per the germline V gene, CDR1 is SGHRS and CDR2 is YFSETQ. This CDR3 is 15 amino acids long. With 4 bases clipped from V and 1 base from J, the junction kept 6 bases outside the gene matches. The CDR3 DNA reads as TGCGCCAGCAGCACCTGGGGACAGGATAACTATGGCTACACCTTC. Translated, it gives CASSTWGQDNYGYTF.

The chain recombines TRBV6-5 with TRBJ1-5; D call uncertain. Germline CDR1 and CDR2: MNHEY and SVGAGI. V lost 7 bases and J 5 bases, leaving 15 bases between the germline ends. This CDR3 spans 14 amino acids. Here the CDR3 reads CASNNVLSDQPQHF. Written as DNA, the CDR3 is TGTGCCAGCAATAACGTCCTATCTGATCAGCCCCAGCATTTT.

This sequence joins TRBV27 and TRBJ2-2; D may be TRBD2 (6 bases). In germline, CDR1 is MNHEY, CDR2 SMNVEV (reference sequence). The CDR3 covers 15 residues. Trimming cost V 4 bases and J 5 bases, with 14 bases left between them. CDR3 nucleotide sequence: TGTGCCAGCAGTTCGGAGGGGTCGAGGACCGGGGAGCTGTTTTTT. Translation gives CASSSEGSRTGELFF.

V usage is TRBV11-2 and J usage is TRBJ2-7; no firm D call. V dropped 4 bases and J dropped 5 bases, with 12 bases sitting between them. The CDR3 has 13 amino acids. Germline lookup yields CDR1 SGHAT and CDR2 FQNNGV. CDR3 coding DNA: TGTGCCAGCAGCTCCCAACCGCAGGACGAGCAGTACTTC. This encodes CASSSQPQDEQYF.